Each of the 28 T cell receptor beta chains below was sequenced from the same sample in a study of blood T cells in healthy people across ages. A sample-barcoded 5' primer and a J-beta primer mix were used in a second PCR of roughly 6 to 11 cycles. Using its own MiXCR run on the 5' RACE reads, TCRdb lists one record per CDR3 protein. The sample has around 1,000,000 distinct CDR3 sequences, less than 25% seen once. A further study also used this sample, focusing on T cells of mothers and their children.

The sequenced sample consisted of blood. The receptors here all came from a girl aged 2 to 9 in good health.

The V gene is TRBV12-3 or TRBV12-4, the J gene TRBJ1-2; D may be TRBD1 (5 bases). The CDR3 has 16 residues. Trimming took off 9 bases at V and 7 bases at J, with 27 bases between the two ends. CDR3 nucleotides: TGTGCCAGTCAACCCGAGTGGGGCAGGGTGGAAGTTGGCTACACCTTC. Translation gives CASQPEWGRVEVGYTF.

The genes are TRBV15 and TRBJ2-4; D is possibly TRBD1 or TRBD2 (5 bases each). Germline V CDR1 and CDR2: LNHNV, YYDKDF (reference sequence). V lost 0 bases and J 7 bases, leaving 13 bases between the germline ends. The CDR3 contains 15 residues. The CDR3, as DNA: TGTGCCACCAGCAGAGAGGAAGGGACGGGGAACATTCAGTACTTC. Translation gives CATSREEGTGNIQYF.

In its sample, this clonotype was seen a few times. The V and J genes are TRBV12-3 or TRBV12-4 and TRBJ2-3, with D perhaps matching TRBD1 (6 bases). V lost 6 bases, J lost 5 bases, and 18 bases lay in between. This CDR3 has 15 amino acids. CDR3 in amino acids: CASRNTGSGGDTQYF. Written as DNA, the CDR3 is TGTGCCAGCAGGAATACAGGGTCGGGCGGAGATACGCAGTATTTT.

The chain carries TRBV7-3 and TRBJ2-5; TRBD2 matches 12 bases. Gene TRBJ2-1 matches the end of the DNA better, so the J call may be wrong. The germline V gene has CDR1 SGHTA and CDR2 FQGTGA. There are 15 residues in the CDR3. CDR3 in amino acids: CASSSSSGRVGEQFF. CDR3 nucleotide sequence: TGTGCCAGCAGCAGTTCTAGCGGGAGGGTCGGGGAGCAGTTCTTC.

This clonotype has just a few counts. The V call is TRBV7-2, the J call TRBJ2-2; TRBD2 matches 7 bases. V shed 3 bases, J shed 8 bases, and the junction held 9 bases outside the gene matches. The germline V gene has CDR1 SGHTA and CDR2 FQGNSA. This CDR3 has 15 amino acids. CDR3 bases: TGTGCCAGCAGCTTCGAGGGAGGGCTTTCTGGGGAGCTGTTTTTT. Translation: CASSFEGGLSGELFF.

This clonotype came up a few times. The chain links TRBV29-1 to TRBJ2-7; possible D gene TRBD2, 5 bases. The assigned J gene may be wrong: the sequence end matches TRBJ2-1 better. The germline gives CDR1 SQVTM, CDR2 ANQGSEA. The CDR3 loop spans 11 amino acids. The DNA for the CDR3 is TGCAGCGCCGCCCGGGAAGGGATGCAGTTCTTC. Translation gives CSAAREGMQFF.

The V call is TRBV20-1, the J call TRBJ2-3; D perhaps matches TRBD1 (6 bases). V was cut by 5 bases and J by 2 bases, with 17 bases left in between. CDR1 is DFQATT and CDR2 is SNEGSKA in the germline V gene (reference sequence). The CDR3 consists of 15 residues. The CDR3 here is CSALEQGVATDTQYF. The DNA for the CDR3 is TGCAGTGCTCTAGAACAGGGAGTTGCCACAGATACGCAGTATTTT.

This clonotype appeared a few times. The chain recombines TRBV27 with TRBJ1-4; tentative D call: TRBD1 (5 bases). The CDR3 is 15 amino acids. With 5 bases removed from V and 8 bases from J, the gap between germline ends came to 18 bases. CDR1 MNHEY and CDR2 SMNVEV come from the germline V gene (reference sequence). The CDR3 spells CASSPRTEKGEKLFF. The DNA for the CDR3 is TGTGCCAGCAGTCCACGGACGGAAAAGGGGGAAAAACTGTTTTTT.

The V call is TRBV5-1, the J call TRBJ1-4, with D perhaps matching TRBD1 (5 bases). The CDR3 has 14 amino acids. Trimming took off 4 bases at V and 11 bases at J, with 18 bases between the two ends. Looked up from germline, CDR1 is SGHRS and CDR2 is YFSETQ. This CDR3 is CASSPPGDFRKLFF. Written as DNA, the CDR3 is TGCGCCAGCAGCCCACCGGGGGATTTTAGGAAACTGTTTTTT.

This clonotype was observed a handful of times. The chain is built from TRBV7-2 and TRBJ1-6; 8 bases match TRBD1. CDR3 size: 15 residues. Germline CDR1 SGHTA, CDR2 FQGNSA. The V gene end was trimmed by 2 bases and the J gene end by 9 bases; junction bases not matched to a gene: 6. As DNA, the CDR3 is TGTGCCAGCAGCTTAAAGCAGGGGGCAGGTTCACCCCTCCACTTT. Protein product: CASSLKQGAGSPLHF. Using reference TRBV7-2 and TRBJ1-6 for the parts outside the CDR3, the full variable domain is GAGVSQSPSNKVTEKGKDVELRCDPISGHTALYWYRQSLGQGLEFLIYFQGNSAPDKSGLPSDRFSAERTGGSVSTLTIQRTQQEDSAVYLCASSLKQGAGSPLHFGNGTRLTVT.

The chain links TRBV5-6 to TRBJ2-5; D could derive from TRBD1 or TRBD2 (6 bases each). The ends were cut back, 6 bases at V and 0 bases at J, with 12 bases in the middle. The CDR3 totals 14 residues. The germline gives CDR1 SGHDT, CDR2 YYEEEE. The CDR3: CASKGGLYQETQYF. DNA for the CDR3: TGTGCCAGCAAGGGGGGCTTGTACCAAGAGACCCAGTACTTC.

This clonotype was detected only a few times. This chain joins TRBV11-3 and TRBJ2-5; perhaps D is TRBD1 or TRBD2 (5 bases each). Per the germline V gene, CDR1 is SGHNT and CDR2 is YENEEA. The CDR3 runs 16 residues. V lost 4 bases and J lost 2, with 17 bases in between. This chain's CDR3 is CASSSPGTRYQETQYF. The CDR3 nucleotides are TGTGCCAGCAGCTCGCCCGGGACCAGATATCAAGAGACCCAGTACTTC.

This chain joins TRBV7-2 and TRBJ2-6; possibly TRBD2 for D (6 bases). The V end was cut by 1 base, the J end by 4 bases, with 11 bases between. Germline assignment: CDR1 SGHTA and CDR2 FQGNSA. The CDR3 runs to 16 residues. CDR3 residues: CASSLEVGRGANVLTF. As DNA, the CDR3 is TGTGCCAGCAGCTTAGAGGTGGGGAGGGGGGCCAACGTCCTGACTTTC.

This clonotype showed up just once. The genes are TRBV4-2 and TRBJ2-5; 11 bases are shared with TRBD2. The CDR3 covers 18 residues. With 0 bases clipped from V and 5 bases from J, the junction kept 11 bases outside the gene matches. Germline lookup yields CDR1 LGHNA and CDR2 YNFKEQ. The CDR3 nucleotides read TGTGCCAGCAGCCAAGATAGTGCTAGCGGGAGGAGAGGGGAGACCCAGTACTTC. Protein: CASSQDSASGRRGETQYF.

V gene TRBV20-1 combines with J gene TRBJ2-3, with 11 bases matching TRBD2. The germline gives CDR1 DFQATT, CDR2 SNEGSKA (reference sequence). Losses at the gene ends were 6 bases for V and 4 bases for J; bases not matched to a gene: 12. The CDR3 is made up of 16 amino acids. Here the CDR3 DNA reads TGCAGTGCCTCAATAGCGGGAGGGCCGTTCCCAGATACGCAGTATTTT. Translation gives CSASIAGGPFPDTQYF.

The J gene is TRBJ2-7, the V gene TRBV5-1; a possible D gene is TRBD1 (6 bases). Germline lookup yields CDR1 SGHRS and CDR2 YFSETQ. V dropped 4 bases and J dropped 5 bases, with 13 bases sitting between them. This CDR3 is 13 amino acids long. CDR3 amino acids: CASSLQGSDEQYF. CDR3 DNA: TGCGCCAGCAGCCTACAGGGTTCGGACGAGCAGTACTTC.

The chain is built from TRBV12-3 or TRBV12-4 and TRBJ2-2, with D maybe TRBD2 (6 bases). This CDR3 contains 16 residues. V lost 7 bases to trimming and J lost 5 bases, with 20 bases between them. The CDR3 bases are TGTGCCAGCACATCGGGGCTAGCGCCGGGGACCGGGGAGCTGTTTTTT. Translating it yields CASTSGLAPGTGELFF.

This clonotype turned up a few times. The chain is built from TRBV29-1 and TRBJ2-5, with TRBD2 as a possible D gene (6 bases). Trimming shortened V by 1 base and J by 9 bases, and 6 bases separated the two germline ends. Germline V gives CDR1 SQVTM, CDR2 ANQGSEA. The CDR3 runs to 10 residues. CDR3 bases: TGCAGCGTTGAAGCGGGGGCCCAGTACTTC. Residues: CSVEAGAQYF.

The sample holds a few counts of this clonotype. The junction departs from germline at one end; a sequencing error may be responsible. The chain links TRBV20-1 to TRBJ2-7; 10 bases map to TRBD2. Germline V gene sequence: CDR1 DFQATT, CDR2 SNEGSKA (reference sequence). This CDR3 comprises 12 residues. CDR3 nucleotide sequence: TGCAGTGCTAGCGATCTAGCGGGGGTCCTAAATTTC. Translation gives CSASDLAGVLNF.

The chain carries TRBV13 and TRBJ2-7; TRBD2 aligns across 8 bases. The J segment lost 1 base and the V segment lost 5 bases, leaving 4 bases of the junction unmatched. CDR1 and CDR2 (germline): PRHDT, FYEKMQ (reference sequence). The CDR3 is 14 residues long. The DNA of the CDR3 is TGTGCCAGCAGCGAAGCGGGAGAATCCTACGAGCAGTACTTC. Its protein is CASSEAGESYEQYF.

This chain uses TRBV7-9 with TRBJ2-5; the D is unclear. The DNA end favors TRBJ2-1, so the J call may be wrong. The CDR3 consists of 11 residues. Germline V gene data show CDR1 as SEHNR and CDR2 as FQNEAQ (reference sequence). CDR3 sequence: CASDLSDEQFF. The CDR3 nucleotides are TGTGCCAGCGATTTATCGGATGAGCAGTTCTTC.

This clonotype was counted between two and nine times. The chain combines TRBV2 with TRBJ2-5, with D perhaps TRBD2 (5 bases). The CDR3 extends over 13 amino acids. The germline V gene has CDR1 SNHLY and CDR2 FYNNEI. The V and J ends lost 9 bases and 4 bases respectively, with 15 bases between them. The CDR3 nucleotides are TGTGCCAGAGCAGCGGCTAGCAGAGAGACCCAGTACTTC. This encodes CARAAASRETQYF.

The rearrangement uses TRBV20-1 and TRBJ1-4; perhaps TRBD1 as D (5 bases). V was clipped by 0 bases and J by 6 bases, with 11 bases between them. In germline, CDR1 is DFQATT, CDR2 SNEGSKA (reference sequence). The CDR3 is made up of 14 amino acids. The CDR3 protein is CSARDLRGDEKLFF. The CDR3 nucleotides read TGCAGTGCTAGAGATCTCCGAGGGGATGAAAAACTGTTTTTT.

This clonotype was seen more than once but under ten times. The chain joins TRBV7-9 to TRBJ2-5; D not resolved. Germline assignment: CDR1 SEHNR and CDR2 FQNEAQ (reference sequence). The length of the CDR3 is 16 residues. V was cut by 2 bases and J by 5 bases, with 18 bases left in between. The CDR3 bases are TGTGCCAGCAGCTTATCAGAGGTTTTGGACGGGGAGACCCAGTACTTC. Translating it yields CASSLSEVLDGETQYF.

The chain uses TRBV21-1 and TRBJ1-1. TRBV21-1 has pseudogene status. The CDR3 runs 15 residues. Written as DNA, the CDR3 is TGTGCCAGCAGCAACCCTATGATTGGGAACACTGAAGCTTTCTTT. Translation: CASSNPMIGNTEAFF.

V usage is TRBV7-2 and J usage is TRBJ1-2; D unclear. The germline gives CDR1 SGHTA, CDR2 FQGNSA. The CDR3 is 14 residues long. V dropped 2 bases and J dropped 1 base, with 8 bases sitting between them. This CDR3 is CASSLRLDNYGYTF. The CDR3 bases are TGTGCCAGCAGCTTACGTCTCGATAACTATGGCTACACCTTC.

This clonotype was found a few times. The CDR3 region has the DNA TGCGCCAGCAGCCACCCCCGGTCGGAGGACAGGGTGAATGAAAAACTGTTTTTT. This translates into CASSHPRSEDRVNEKLFF. The chain uses TRBV4-1 and TRBJ1-4; TRBD1 aligns across 8 bases. The CDR3 consists of 18 residues. Per germline, CDR1 MGHRA and CDR2 YSYEKL. J lost 5 bases, V lost 3 bases, and 14 bases had no gene match.

This clonotype has a handful of counts. The rearrangement uses TRBV20-1 and TRBJ1-5; 10 bases agree with TRBD1. Per germline, CDR1 DFQATT and CDR2 SNEGSKA (reference sequence). The length of the CDR3 is 14 residues. V trimming: 6 bases; J trimming: 6 bases; junction bases outside the gene matches: 8. In DNA form, the CDR3 reads TGCAGTGCGGCGGGACAGGGGATCAGTCAGCCCCAGCATTTT. Its protein is CSAAGQGISQPQHF.